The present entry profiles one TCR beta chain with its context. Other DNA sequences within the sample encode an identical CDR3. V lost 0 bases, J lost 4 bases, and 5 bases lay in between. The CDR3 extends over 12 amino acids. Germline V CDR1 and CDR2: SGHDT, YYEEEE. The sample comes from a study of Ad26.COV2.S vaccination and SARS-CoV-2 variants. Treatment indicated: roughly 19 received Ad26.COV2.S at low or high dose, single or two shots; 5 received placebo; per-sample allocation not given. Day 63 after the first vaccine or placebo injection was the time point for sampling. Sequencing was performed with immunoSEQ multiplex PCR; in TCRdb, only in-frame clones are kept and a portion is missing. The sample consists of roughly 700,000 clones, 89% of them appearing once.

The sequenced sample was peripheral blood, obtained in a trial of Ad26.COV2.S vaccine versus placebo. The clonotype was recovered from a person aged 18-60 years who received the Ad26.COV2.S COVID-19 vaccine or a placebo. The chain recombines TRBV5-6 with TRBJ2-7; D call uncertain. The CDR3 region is CASSLGGYEQYF. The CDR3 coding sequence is TGTGCCAGCAGCTTGGGAGGTTACGAGCAGTACTTC.